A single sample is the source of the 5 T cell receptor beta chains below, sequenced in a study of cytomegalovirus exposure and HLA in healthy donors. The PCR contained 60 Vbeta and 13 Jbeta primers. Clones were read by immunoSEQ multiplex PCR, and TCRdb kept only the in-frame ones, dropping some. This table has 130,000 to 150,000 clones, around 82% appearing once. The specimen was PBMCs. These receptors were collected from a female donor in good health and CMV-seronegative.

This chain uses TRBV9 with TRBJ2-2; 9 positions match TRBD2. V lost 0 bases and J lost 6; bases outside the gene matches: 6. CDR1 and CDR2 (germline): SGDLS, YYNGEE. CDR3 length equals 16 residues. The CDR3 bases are TGTGCCAGCAGCGTAGGAGGCGGGGGGGGTTCCGGGGAGCTGTTTTTT. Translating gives CASSVGGGGGSGELFF. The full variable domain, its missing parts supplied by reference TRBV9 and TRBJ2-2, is DSGVTQTPKHLITATGQRVTLRCSPRSGDLSVYWYQQSLDQGLQFLIQYYNGEERAKGNILERFSAQQFPDLHSELNLSSLELGDSALYFCASSVGGGGGSGELFFGEGSRLTVL.

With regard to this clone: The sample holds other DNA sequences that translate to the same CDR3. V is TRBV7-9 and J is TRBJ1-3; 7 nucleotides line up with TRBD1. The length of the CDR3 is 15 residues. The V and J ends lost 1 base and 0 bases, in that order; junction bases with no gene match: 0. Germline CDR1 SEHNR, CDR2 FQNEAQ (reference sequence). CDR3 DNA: TGTGCCAGCAGCTTAGGGGACAGCTCTGGAAACACCATATATTTT. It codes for CASSLGDSSGNTIYF.

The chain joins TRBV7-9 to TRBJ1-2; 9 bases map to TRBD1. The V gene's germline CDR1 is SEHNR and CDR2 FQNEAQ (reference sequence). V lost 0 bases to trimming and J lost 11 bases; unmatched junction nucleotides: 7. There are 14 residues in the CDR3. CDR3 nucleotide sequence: TGTGCCAGCAGCTTAGCGGGAGGACAGGGGAGTTACACCTTC. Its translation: CASSLAGGQGSYTF.

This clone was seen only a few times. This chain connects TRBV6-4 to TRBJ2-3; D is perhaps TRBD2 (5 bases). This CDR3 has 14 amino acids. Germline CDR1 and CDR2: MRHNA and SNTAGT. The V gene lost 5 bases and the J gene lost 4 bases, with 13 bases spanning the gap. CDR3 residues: CASSSGSEPDTQYF. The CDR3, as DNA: TGTGCCAGCAGTAGTGGGAGTGAGCCAGATACGCAGTATTTT.

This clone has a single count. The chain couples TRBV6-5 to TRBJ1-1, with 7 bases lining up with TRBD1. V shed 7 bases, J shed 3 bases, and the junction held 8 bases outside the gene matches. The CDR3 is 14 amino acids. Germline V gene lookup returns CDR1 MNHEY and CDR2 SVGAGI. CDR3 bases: TGTGCCAGCACACAGGGGAGAAAGGACACTGAAGCTTTCTTT. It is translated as CASTQGRKDTEAFF.